This T cell receptor beta chain stems from a study of technical replicates of blood from several donors. Profiling relied on immunoSEQ multiplex PCR, and the TCRdb table lists in-frame clones only, not all of them. The table records 80,000 to 95,000 clones, about 90% of them present only once. V shed 5 bases and J shed 0 bases, with 11 bases lying between them. The CDR3 is 15 residues long. From germline, CDR1 is MNHEY and CDR2 SMNVEV (reference sequence). The material sequenced was T cells isolated from PBMCs. The receptor was derived from a human donor in good health. The V gene is TRBV27, the J gene TRBJ1-3; D is unclear. The CDR3 coding sequence is TGTGCCAGCAGTCCCGCCGCGAGCTCTGGAAACACCATATATTTT. It codes for CASSPAASSGNTIYF.